Listed here is a single T cell receptor (beta chain). What it binds is not known. The lymph nodes were axillary draining lymph nodes from breast cancer patients. TCRdb used MiXCR to reprocess the multiplex PCR reads, holding one entry per CDR3 protein. The sample yields around 300,000 distinct CDR3 sequences, over 30% seen once. The junction had 4 bases not matched to a gene; V was cut back by 0 bases and J by 6 bases. CDR1 GTSNPN and CDR2 SVGIG come from the germline V gene (reference sequence). The CDR3 length is 13 residues. These data come from a study of breast tumors, draining lymph nodes, adjacent tissues. Study findings and constraints: Findings are consistent with lymph node origin and intratumoral expansion of most tumor T cells. Luminal-like breast cancer showed significantly greater tumor-nontumor repertoire similarity than basal-like breast cancer did. Tumors had less TCR diversity than lymph nodes, more than nontumor tissue. Data only fit, rather than demonstrated, lymph node origin of most tumor T cells.

The receptor was derived from a female donor with breast cancer. Some clones in this sample may be carry-over from other donors' samples. Sequenced input: axillary lymph node tissue. The J gene is TRBJ1-2, the V gene TRBV30, with 7 bases identical to TRBD1. The CDR3 DNA sequence: TGTGCCTGGAGTGTGACAGGGCTTAATGGCTACACCTTC. It translates to CAWSVTGLNGYTF. The full variable domain, its missing parts supplied by reference TRBV30 and TRBJ1-2, is SQTIHQWPATLVQPVGSPLSLECTVEGTSNPNLYWYRQAAGRGLQLLFYSVGIGQISSEVPQNLSASRPQDRQFILSSKKLLLSDSGFYLCAWSVTGLNGYTFGSGTRLTVV.